This record covers a single T cell receptor (beta chain). This table comes from immunoSEQ multiplex PCR, and its TCRdb copy is limited to in-frame clones, with some not included. The sample has around 370,000 clones; approximately 90% are singletons. This specimen comes from a study of blood T cell repertoires in COVID-19. CDR1 MGHRA and CDR2 YSYEKL come from the germline V gene. The J segment lost 6 bases and the V segment lost 6 bases, leaving 8 bases of the junction unmatched. This CDR3 is 14 amino acids long. The specimen was peripheral blood. This clonotype was sampled from a woman under 30 who had recovered from COVID-19. The V gene is TRBV4-1, the J gene TRBJ2-3; TRBD1 matches at 8 bases. For the CDR3, the DNA is TGCGCCAGCAGTGGGGGGCAGGGGGCCGATACGCAGTATTTT. This codes for CASSGGQGADTQYF.